The TCR beta chain under discussion was sequenced for a study of control samples from healthy donors and cancer patients. The CDR3 covers 11 residues. The repertoire was sequenced with immunoSEQ multiplex PCR; TCRdb's copy has only in-frame clones and lacks some. Counted here are 70,000 to 100,000 clones, roughly 90% occurring once; the ten biggest clones make up 1.5% to 2%. V gene TRBV21-1 combines with J gene TRBJ2-7; TRBD2 is the table's D call and was not checked against the DNA. TRBV21-1 is a documented pseudogene. This clonotype was sampled from a woman aged 55-75 years with head and neck cancer. Sequenced sample: PBMCs. Here the CDR3 reads CASTPTYEQYF. CDR3 coding DNA: TGTGCCAGCACGCCTACCTACGAGCAGTACTTC.